This T cell receptor (beta chain) was found in a study of T cell repertoires in cytomegalovirus infection. For the study at large: Recently identified HLA-C-restricted and well-studied HLA-B-restricted CMV epitopes were used. Both a matching HLA type and CMV infection were indicated by public TCR beta signatures.

Using its own MiXCR run on the reads, TCRdb lists one record per CDR3 protein. The sample lists 200,000 to 250,000 distinct CDR3 sequences, 35% to 40% occurring once. For this clonotype: Its antigen is unidentified.

Study-wide results and limits: HLA-C-restricted CMV clonotypes gave the most frequent clonotype in two of eight donors. Accumulated public TCR beta family frequency recognized individuals carrying CMV together with the relevant HLA.

Trimming removed 3 bases from V and 7 bases from J, with 7 bases in between. The germline CDR1 and CDR2 sequences are SGHVT and SQSDAQ. The CDR3 contains 12 residues. The sequenced sample was CD8+ T cells from cultured PBMCs, obtained from culture after CMV antigen stimulation. The chain combines TRBV7-4 with TRBJ1-5; the D gene is possibly TRBD1 (5 bases). The sequence was obtained from a human donor in good health (CMV status not recorded). Some clones in this sample may be carry-over from other donors' samples. As DNA, the CDR3 is TGTGCCAGCAGCTTGTGGGACCAGCCCCAGCATTTT. Its translation: CASSLWDQPQHF.